A selection of T cell receptor beta chains follows, all from one sample in a study of cytomegalovirus exposure and HLA in healthy donors. Profiling relied on immunoSEQ multiplex PCR, and the TCRdb table lists in-frame clones only, not all of them. The sample has approximately 150,000 clones, 86% seen once. Sequencing was carried out using PBMCs. The receptors were sampled from a man between 18 and 29 years old in good health and CMV-seropositive. The CDR3 runs from the conserved cysteine through the conserved F or W. A D gene is named only where the DNA matches it firmly. Clone size is shown for a subset of rows, as once, few, many or a class of expanded clone.

clone_size	j_call	d_call	v_call	cdr3_aa	cdr3_nt
.	TRBJ1-2	TRBD1	TRBV4-3	CASSQDRGVGGYTF	TGCGCCAGCAGCCAAGACAGGGGGGTAGGTGGCTACACCTTC
.	TRBJ2-7	TRBD2	TRBV12-5	CASGLELLAGGSYEQYF	TGTGCTAGTGGTTTGGAGCTTCTAGCGGGGGGCTCCTACGAGCAGTACTTC
.	TRBJ2-3	.	TRBV5-4	CAIELMRGDTQYF	TGTGCCATCGAACTTATGCGAGGGGATACGCAGTATTTT
.	TRBJ1-6	TRBD1	TRBV7-8	CASRRGQYNSPLHF	TGTGCCAGCAGAAGGGGACAGTATAATTCACCCCTCCACTTT
.	TRBJ2-1	TRBD2	TRBV30	CAWSRAGGPNEQFF	TGTGCCTGGAGTAGAGCGGGGGGGCCCAATGAGCAGTTCTTC
once	TRBJ2-1	TRBD2	TRBV27	CASSFRGGRNNEQFF	TGTGCCAGCAGCTTCCGAGGCGGGAGGAACAATGAGCAGTTCTTC
few	TRBJ1-6	TRBD1	TRBV2	CASRDRGLSPLHF	TGTGCCAGCCGGGACAGGGGGCTTTCACCCCTCCACTTT
.	TRBJ2-3	TRBD2	TRBV25-1	CASSVLGGGTDTQYF	TGTGCCAGCAGTGTGCTGGGAGGGGGCACAGATACGCAGTATTTT
.	TRBJ1-2	TRBD1	TRBV10-3	CATRTGGNYGYTF	TGTGCCACCCGGACAGGGGGTAACTATGGCTACACCTTC
.	TRBJ2-7	TRBD1	TRBV5-5	CASSPRGPGEQYF	TGTGCCAGCAGCCCCAGGGGGCCGGGTGAGCAGTACTTC
few	TRBJ2-1	TRBD2	TRBV6-4	CASSDNSGGGYNEQFF	TGTGCCAGCAGTGACAACTCCGGGGGGGGCTACAATGAGCAGTTCTTC
.	TRBJ1-1	.	TRBV5-6	CASSLDSIGAFF	TGTGCCAGCAGTCTTGACTCGATAGGAGCTTTCTTT
.	TRBJ2-7	TRBD2	TRBV7-9	CASSIPAGGVEYEQYF	TGTGCCAGCAGCATACCGGCGGGAGGGGTTGAGTACGAGCAGTACTTC
once	TRBJ2-1	TRBD2	TRBV14	CASSQGLRGRDRNEQFF	TGTGCCAGCAGCCAAGGGCTTCGCGGGAGGGATAGAAATGAGCAGTTCTTC
.	TRBJ1-1	.	TRBV7-2	CASSLARTNTEAFF	TGTGCCAGCAGCTTAGCTCGCACTAACACTGAAGCTTTCTTT
few	TRBJ2-2	.	TRBV19	CATRRAPAGELFF	TGTGCCACGAGGAGGGCCCCGGCCGGGGAGCTGTTTTTT
.	TRBJ2-7	TRBD2	TRBV11-2	CASSLAGLAGVIEQYF	TGTGCCAGCAGCTTAGCGGGACTAGCGGGAGTGATTGAGCAGTACTTC
.	TRBJ1-1	.	TRBV6-5	CASSSPGGNTEAFF	TGTGCCAGCAGCAGTCCGGGGGGGAACACTGAAGCTTTCTTT
.	TRBJ2-1	TRBD1	TRBV5-4	CASSQGQDNEQFF	TGTGCCAGCAGCCAGGGACAGGACAATGAGCAGTTCTTC
.	TRBJ2-2	TRBD1	TRBV25-1	CASSEWDRESGELFF	TGTGCCAGCAGTGAGTGGGACAGAGAATCCGGGGAGCTGTTTTTT
.	TRBJ2-7	.	TRBV7-9	CASSLEGAGSYEQYF	TGTGCCAGCAGCTTAGAGGGAGCTGGCTCCTACGAGCAGTACTTC
.	TRBJ2-1	TRBD2	TRBV11-2	CASSLLRLAGGPGNEQFF	TGTGCCAGCAGCTTACTGAGACTAGCGGGAGGGCCGGGCAATGAGCAGTTCTTC
.	TRBJ2-3	TRBD2	TRBV7-2	CASSLSATSGGGDTQYF	TGTGCCAGCAGCTTATCAGCGACTAGCGGGGGAGGGGATACGCAGTATTTT
.	TRBJ1-2	TRBD1	TRBV5-1	CASGGQGLNYGYTF	TGCGCCAGCGGGGGACAGGGGCTTAACTATGGCTACACCTTC
few	TRBJ1-2	.	TRBV4-1	CASSQFGRRSRTNYGYTF	TGCGCCAGCAGCCAGTTCGGGCGGAGGAGCCGGACTAACTATGGCTACACCTTC
.	TRBJ2-7	TRBD2	TRBV13	CASSSGGRGGPRREQYF	TGTGCCAGCAGCTCGGGAGGGCGGGGGGGACCTCGCCGCGAGCAGTACTTC
.	TRBJ2-7	.	TRBV2	CASSDPTGTPTIEQYF	TGTGCCAGCAGTGACCCAACAGGGACCCCAACCATCGAGCAGTACTTC
once	TRBJ1-5	.	TRBV11-1	CASSEAHSGPQHF	TGTGCCAGCAGCGAGGCCCATAGTGGGCCCCAGCATTTT
.	TRBJ2-2	.	TRBV7-2	CASTTTLRTGELFF	TGTGCCAGCACTACCACACTGAGGACCGGGGAGCTGTTTTTT
.	TRBJ1-2	TRBD1	TRBV9	CASSPTAGTGGNSYTF	TGTGCCAGCAGCCCAACTGCCGGGACAGGGGGTAATAGCTACACCTTC
.	TRBJ1-1	TRBD1	TRBV5-4	CASRSGTGLFGTEAFF	TGTGCCAGCAGGTCGGGGACAGGGTTATTTGGCACTGAAGCTTTCTTT
.	TRBJ2-7	TRBD1	TRBV19	CATSTYRGLDEQYF	TGTGCCACATCAACCTACAGGGGGCTGGACGAGCAGTACTTC
.	TRBJ2-1	TRBD2	TRBV7-9	CASSVSLLAGLYNEQFF	TGTGCCAGCAGCGTCTCCTTACTAGCGGGACTGTACAATGAGCAGTTCTTC
once	TRBJ2-1	.	TRBV10-3	CAISPLAGEQFF	TGTGCCATCAGCCCCCTAGCCGGTGAGCAGTTCTTC
.	TRBJ2-1	TRBD2	TRBV6-5	CASRRGAGGKNEQFF	TGTGCCAGCAGGAGGGGGGCGGGAGGGAAGAATGAGCAGTTCTTC
.	TRBJ1-1	.	TRBV4-3	CASSQDLLPGHRKNTEAFF	TGCGCCAGCAGCCAAGACCTACTACCGGGACATAGGAAGAACACTGAAGCTTTCTTT
.	TRBJ2-1	.	TRBV18	CASSPSGNYNEQFF	TGTGCCAGCTCACCTAGCGGAAATTACAATGAGCAGTTCTTC
few	TRBJ2-7	.	TRBV25-1	CASSELRGSSYEQYF	TGTGCCAGCAGTGAATTGAGAGGGAGTTCCTACGAGCAGTACTTC
.	TRBJ1-2	.	TRBV7-2	CASGGLLGLGYTF	TGTGCCAGCGGAGGGCTGTTGGGACTTGGCTACACCTTC
.	TRBJ2-1	.	TRBV7-3	CASSPSGGDYNEQFF	TGTGCCAGCAGCCCTTCTGGCGGAGACTACAATGAGCAGTTCTTC
.	TRBJ2-7	TRBD2	TRBV7-2	CASSLGAGPGYEQYF	TGTGCCAGCAGCTTAGGAGCGGGGCCGGGGTACGAGCAGTACTTC
.	TRBJ1-5	TRBD1	TRBV6-4	CASSDGTAHQPQHF	TGTGCCAGCAGTGACGGGACAGCCCATCAGCCCCAGCATTTT
.	TRBJ1-1	TRBD1	TRBV5-1	CASSLQPAGGGIEAFF	TGCGCCAGCAGCTTACAGCCCGCAGGGGGCGGAATTGAAGCTTTCTTT
.	TRBJ2-1	TRBD1	TRBV6-6	CASSYSDRGHGEQFF	TGTGCCAGCAGTTACTCGGACAGGGGGCATGGTGAGCAGTTCTTC
.	TRBJ2-7	.	TRBV4-1	CASSQERTGTYEQYF	TGCGCCAGCAGCCAAGAACGGACGGGAACCTACGAGCAGTACTTC
.	TRBJ1-5	.	TRBV27	CASGDAGFYSNQPQHF	TGTGCCAGCGGAGACGCAGGGTTTTATAGCAATCAGCCCCAGCATTTT
.	TRBJ1-2	TRBD1	TRBV18	CASSPSRGLTDGYTF	TGTGCCAGCTCACCTTCCAGGGGGCTAACCGATGGCTACACCTTC
.	TRBJ2-3	TRBD2	TRBV7-2	CASRGGGPDTQYF	TGTGCCAGCAGGGGCGGGGGGCCAGATACGCAGTATTTT
.	TRBJ2-1	TRBD1	TRBV5-1	CASRGQGFEQFF	TGCGCCAGCAGGGGACAGGGGTTTGAGCAGTTCTTC
.	TRBJ2-1	TRBD1	TRBV4-1	CASSQGTGIGNEQFF	TGCGCCAGCAGCCAAGGGACAGGGATCGGCAATGAGCAGTTCTTC
.	TRBJ2-6	.	TRBV2	CASSEFNGANVLTF	TGTGCCAGCAGTGAATTCAATGGGGCCAACGTCCTGACTTTC
.	TRBJ1-1	.	TRBV7-6	CASSLAVIDTEAFF	TGTGCCAGCAGCCTTGCGGTAATTGACACTGAAGCTTTCTTT
.	TRBJ1-1	.	TRBV6-5	CASSQFSGMAEAFF	TGTGCCAGCAGTCAATTTTCAGGGATGGCTGAAGCTTTCTTT
.	TRBJ1-4	.	TRBV4-1	CASSQAGLWGEKLFF	TGCGCCAGCAGCCAAGCAGGCCTCTGGGGCGAAAAACTGTTTTTT
.	TRBJ1-2	.	TRBV5-3	CARRHDRVQPRDYGYTF	TGTGCCAGAAGGCACGACAGAGTACAACCCAGAGACTATGGCTACACCTTC